The 23 T cell receptor beta chains below come from one sample, sequenced in a study of PD-L1 blockade in urothelial cancer. Sequencing was performed with immunoSEQ multiplex PCR; in TCRdb, only in-frame clones are kept and a portion is missing. Of 45,000 to 55,000 clones in the sample, around 87% were seen once. Time point: peripheral blood 6 weeks after treatment start. The sample here was PBMCs, taken around atezolizumab (anti-PD-L1) treatment. These receptors were collected from a man in his sixties with urothelial cancer.

This clone was recorded only once. The rearrangement links TRBV7-3 to TRBJ1-2; D is undetermined. With 2 bases removed from V and 4 bases from J, the gap between germline ends came to 14 bases. The CDR3 length is 15 residues. The germline CDR1 and CDR2 sequences are SGHTA and FQGTGA. CDR3 nucleotide sequence: TGTGCCAGCAGCTTAGAGGGTCACGGAATCTATGGCTACACCTTC. Its protein is CASSLEGHGIYGYTF.

The chain uses TRBV6-5 and TRBJ1-3; D is perhaps TRBD1 (6 bases). The V and J ends lost 0 bases and 4 bases respectively, with 10 bases between them. The germline CDR1 and CDR2 sequences are MNHEY and SVGAGI. This CDR3 has 15 residues. The CDR3 here is CASSYSWGLGNTIYF. Here the CDR3 DNA reads TGTGCCAGCAGTTACTCGTGGGGGCTAGGAAACACCATATATTTT.

The chain has TRBV6-5 and TRBJ1-2; 7 positions match TRBD1. Germline CDR1 and CDR2: MNHEY and SVGAGI. With 5 bases clipped from V and 13 bases from J, the junction kept 16 bases outside the gene matches. This CDR3 is built from 14 residues. The CDR3 nucleotides read TGTGCCAGCAGTCAGGGGGGTACAGGCGCTCTGGGCACCTTC. Protein: CASSQGGTGALGTF.

The V gene is TRBV29-1, the J gene TRBJ1-4; D ambiguous. Germline loops: CDR1 SQVTM, CDR2 ANQGSEA. This CDR3 region has 11 residues. Trimming stripped 7 bases from V and 1 base from J, with 4 bases between. The CDR3 DNA is TGCAGCGCGCGAACTAATGAAAAACTGTTTTTT. Protein: CSARTNEKLFF.

The V gene is TRBV11-2, the J gene TRBJ1-3; D is uncertain. CDR3 length equals 14 residues. Germline CDR1 reads SGHAT; CDR2 reads FQNNGV. V was pared by 5 bases and J by 3 bases, with 11 bases between. The CDR3 DNA is TGTGCCAGCAGCCGGAGCGACGATGGAAACACCATATATTTT. Amino acids: CASSRSDDGNTIYF.

The genes are TRBV4-2 and TRBJ2-3; TRBD1 matches at 8 bases. Germline V gene sequence: CDR1 LGHNA, CDR2 YNFKEQ. V dropped 0 bases and J dropped 1; count of bases not matched to a gene: 3. CDR3 length: 16 residues. CDR3 protein: CASSQETGEGTDTQYF. The CDR3 nucleotides read TGTGCCAGCAGCCAAGAGACAGGGGAGGGCACAGATACGCAGTATTTT.

V is TRBV6-5 and J is TRBJ1-6; 7 bases match TRBD1. Germline CDR1 MNHEY, CDR2 SVGAGI. V shed 3 bases, J shed 6 bases, and the junction held 5 bases outside the gene matches. The CDR3 covers 15 residues. Here the CDR3 reads CASSYDRARNSPLHF. DNA of the CDR3: TGTGCCAGCAGTTATGACAGGGCCCGTAATTCACCCCTCCACTTT.

This clone has more than one count but fewer than ten. The chain uses TRBV7-2 and TRBJ1-2; D may be TRBD1 (6 bases). The V end lost 4 bases, the J end lost 1 base, and 16 bases lay between the germline ends. Germline V gene sequence: CDR1 SGHTA, CDR2 FQGNSA. This CDR3 comprises 16 residues. The CDR3 coding sequence is TGTGCCAGCAGCTCACAGCCCCAGGGACATAACTATGGCTACACCTTC. This encodes CASSSQPQGHNYGYTF.

This chain joins TRBV4-2 and TRBJ1-1; D is ambiguous. Germline V gene sequence: CDR1 LGHNA, CDR2 YNFKEQ. The CDR3 consists of 15 residues. Trimming cost V 0 bases and J 2 bases, with 10 bases left between them. The CDR3 here is CASSQDGRSNTEAFF. CDR3 in DNA: TGTGCCAGCAGCCAAGATGGGCGCAGCAACACTGAAGCTTTCTTT.

The chain employs TRBV10-1 and TRBJ2-1, with TRBD1 identical over 10 bases. This CDR3 comprises 16 residues. Germline CDR1 reads WNHNN; CDR2 reads SYGVQD (reference sequence). V lost 4 bases and J lost 7; bases outside the gene matches: 10. The CDR3 DNA sequence: TGCGCCAGCAGTGGGTTTCTTGGGACAGGGGTGAATGAGCAGTTCTTC. This encodes CASSGFLGTGVNEQFF.

Note on this clone: Other DNA sequences in the sample encode the same CDR3. CDR3 sequence: CASSGTANEKLFF. The CDR3 DNA is TGTGCCAGCAGTGGGACAGCTAATGAAAAACTGTTTTTT. The chain uses TRBV6-5 and TRBJ1-4, with 7 bases lining up with TRBD1. J lost 3 bases, V lost 5 bases, and 0 bases had no gene match. The CDR3 contains 13 residues. Germline V CDR1 and CDR2: MNHEY, SVGAGI.

V usage is TRBV7-3 and J usage is TRBJ2-1; unclear D gene. The V gene's germline CDR1 is SGHTA and CDR2 FQGTGA. The CDR3 consists of 12 residues. The germline V and J ends were trimmed by 5 bases and 9 bases, with 11 bases remaining between them. The CDR3: CASSPQNGEQFF. The CDR3, as DNA: TGTGCCAGCAGCCCACAAAATGGTGAGCAGTTCTTC.

CDR3 sequence (DNA): TGTGCCAGCAGCTTAGCTTCAGGGTTGGCGACCTACGAGCAGTACTTC. Its protein product is CASSLASGLATYEQYF. The chain couples TRBV7-2 to TRBJ2-7; tentatively, D is TRBD1 (5 bases). V lost 0 bases and J 2 bases, leaving 14 bases between the germline ends. The CDR3 is 16 amino acids. Germline V gene lookup returns CDR1 SGHTA and CDR2 FQGNSA.

The CDR3 region has the DNA TGTGCCAGCAGCTCCTCGGGGGGCTCTGGGGCCAACGTCCTGACTTTC. Translated: CASSSSGGSGANVLTF. The chain combines TRBV27 with TRBJ2-6; 7 bases line up with TRBD2. J gave up 0 bases and V 6 bases, and 5 bases lay outside the gene matches. This CDR3 is built from 16 residues. Germline V gene lookup returns CDR1 MNHEY and CDR2 SMNVEV (reference sequence). Together with reference TRBV27 and TRBJ2-6, the CDR3 gives the full variable domain: EAQVTQNPRYLITVTGKKLTVTCSQNMNHEYMSWYRQDPGLGLRQIYYSMNVEVTDKGDVPEGYKVSRKEKRNFPLILESPSPNQTSLYFCASSSSGGSGANVLTFGAGSRLTVL.

V gene TRBV28 combines with J gene TRBJ1-5; tentative D call: TRBD1 (6 bases). Looked up from germline, CDR1 is MDHEN and CDR2 is SYDVKM. The CDR3 is made up of 16 amino acids. Between the trimmed V and J ends, which lost 4 bases and 5 bases, there was a span of 18 bases. The CDR3 is CASSSSRGSRDQPQHF. Here the CDR3 DNA reads TGTGCCAGCAGTTCCTCCAGGGGATCTCGGGATCAGCCCCAGCATTTT.

The chain combines TRBV15 with TRBJ1-2, with TRBD1 identical over 8 bases. The V gene's germline CDR1 is LNHNV and CDR2 YYDKDF (reference sequence). This CDR3 contains 16 residues. The trim removed 3 bases at V and 0 bases at J, leaving 6 bases unmatched. The CDR3 DNA reads as TGTGCCACCAGCAGTCTGGACAGGGCCCCTAACTATGGCTACACCTTC. Translating gives CATSSLDRAPNYGYTF.

The chain recombines TRBV7-2 with TRBJ2-2; weak D call: TRBD1 (6 bases). V shed 5 bases and J shed 3 bases, with 10 bases lying between them. From germline, CDR1 is SGHTA and CDR2 FQGNSA. The CDR3 contains 14 residues. The CDR3 region has the DNA TGTGCCAGCAGCACGGACAGCTACACCGGGGAGCTGTTTTTT. Its protein product is CASSTDSYTGELFF.

The rearrangement uses TRBV7-2 and TRBJ2-7; possible D gene TRBD1, 5 bases. Germline V gives CDR1 SGHTA, CDR2 FQGNSA. V lost 5 bases and J lost 2, with 13 bases in between. The CDR3 loop spans 14 amino acids. The DNA for the CDR3 is TGTGCCAGCAGCCCAAGACAGCCCGCCTACGAGCAGTACTTC. Protein sequence: CASSPRQPAYEQYF.

The gene calls are TRBV5-4 and TRBJ1-1, with D tentatively TRBD1 (5 bases). Germline V gene data show CDR1 as SGHNT and CDR2 as YYREEE (reference sequence). The CDR3 extends over 15 amino acids. The V gene lost 3 bases and the J gene lost 5 bases, with 17 bases spanning the gap. The CDR3 loop is CASSSRQTGGTEAFF. The CDR3 DNA reads TGTGCCAGCAGCTCGAGACAGACGGGGGGGACTGAAGCTTTCTTT.

This clone has a handful of counts. This chain joins TRBV19 and TRBJ1-2; D uncertain. Deletions cut 0 bases from V and 2 bases from J, with 7 bases between. Germline V CDR1 and CDR2: LNHDA, SQIVND (reference sequence). CDR3 length equals 14 residues. The CDR3 DNA reads as TGTGCCAGTAGTATAGAGCCCAGGAACTATGGCTACACCTTC. Translation gives CASSIEPRNYGYTF.

This clone was recorded once. The chain employs TRBV6-5 and TRBJ2-7; TRBD1 is a possible D gene (6 bases). The germline V gene has CDR1 MNHEY and CDR2 SVGAGI. The CDR3 extends over 13 amino acids. Trimming left V 8 bases short and J 3 bases short, with 14 bases between. The CDR3 DNA reads as TGTGCCAGCTCCCGGGACAACAACTACGAGCAGTACTTC. It codes for CASSRDNNYEQYF.

V usage is TRBV28 and J usage is TRBJ1-4; 7 positions agree with TRBD1. The V gene end was trimmed by 6 bases and the J gene end by 6 bases; junction bases not matched to a gene: 7. The CDR3 is 14 amino acids. The germline V gene encodes CDR1 MDHEN and CDR2 SYDVKM. CDR3 DNA: TGTGCCAGCAGAGGGACAGCGCTGTATGAAAAACTGTTTTTT. It codes for CASRGTALYEKLFF. The full variable domain, with the rest looked up from reference TRBV28 and TRBJ1-4, is DVKVTQSSRYLVKRTGEKVFLECVQDMDHENMFWYRQDPGLGLRLIYFSYDVKMKEKGDIPEGYSVSREKKERFSLILESASTNQTSMYLCASRGTALYEKLFFGSGTQLSVL.

In this sample, this clone turned up once. The chain links TRBV7-6 to TRBJ1-3, with D hard to call. Trimming removed 4 bases from V and 0 bases from J, with 19 bases in between. The CDR3 has 18 residues. Germline values: CDR1 SGHVS, CDR2 FNYEAQ. CDR3 DNA: TGTGCCAGCAGCTATATAGCCCCGACGGCAAACTCTGGAAACACCATATATTTT. This encodes CASSYIAPTANSGNTIYF. Supplemented by reference TRBV7-6 and TRBJ1-3, the full variable domain reads GAGVSQSPRYKVTKRGQDVALRCDPISGHVSLYWYRQALGQGPEFLTYFNYEAQQDKSGLPNDRFSAERPEGSISTLTIQRTEQRDSAMYRCASSYIAPTANSGNTIYFGEGSWLTVV.